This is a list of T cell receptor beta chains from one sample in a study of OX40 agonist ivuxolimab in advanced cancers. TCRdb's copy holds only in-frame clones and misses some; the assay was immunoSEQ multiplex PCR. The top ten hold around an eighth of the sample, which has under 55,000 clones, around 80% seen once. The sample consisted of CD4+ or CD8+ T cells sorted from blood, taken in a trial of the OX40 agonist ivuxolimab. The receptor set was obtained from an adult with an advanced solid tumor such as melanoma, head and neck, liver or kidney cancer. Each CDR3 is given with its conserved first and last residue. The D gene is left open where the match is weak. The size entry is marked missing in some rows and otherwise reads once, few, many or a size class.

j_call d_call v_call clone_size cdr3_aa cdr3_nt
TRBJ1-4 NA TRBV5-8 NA CASSRGQNEKLFF TGTGCCAGCAGCCGTGGACAGAATGAAAAACTGTTTTTT
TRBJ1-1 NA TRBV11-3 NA CASSLDQGSEAFF TGTGCCAGCAGCTTAGATCAGGGTTCTGAAGCTTTCTTT
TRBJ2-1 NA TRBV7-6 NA CASSITSVSYNEQFF TGTGCCAGCAGCATTACTAGTGTCTCCTACAATGAGCAGTTCTTC
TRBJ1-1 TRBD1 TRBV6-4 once CASREDRGTEAFF TGTGCCAGCAGGGAGGACAGGGGCACTGAAGCTTTCTTT
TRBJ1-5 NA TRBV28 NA CASSLAGMGNQPQHF TGTGCCAGCAGTTTAGCAGGGATGGGCAATCAGCCCCAGCATTTT
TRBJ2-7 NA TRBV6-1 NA CASKKPAAYEQYF TGTGCCAGCAAGAAGCCAGCAGCCTACGAGCAGTACTTC
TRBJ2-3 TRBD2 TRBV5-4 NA CASSLGLAEPSTDTQYF TGTGCCAGCAGCTTGGGGCTAGCGGAGCCTAGCACAGATACGCAGTATTTT
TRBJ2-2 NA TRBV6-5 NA CASSPLGYGELFF TGTGCCAGCAGCCCCTTGGGGTACGGGGAGCTGTTTTTT
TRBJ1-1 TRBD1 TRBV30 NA CAWTRTGNTEAFF TGTGCCTGGACCCGGACAGGGAACACTGAAGCTTTCTTT
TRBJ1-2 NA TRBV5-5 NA CASSVIAGYNYGYTF TGTGCCAGCAGCGTTATAGCAGGTTATAACTATGGCTACACCTTC
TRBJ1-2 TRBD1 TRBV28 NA CASRSGQGASDYGYTF TGTGCCAGCAGGTCGGGACAGGGGGCTTCGGACTATGGCTACACCTTC
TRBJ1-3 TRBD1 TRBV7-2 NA CASSPVPGQGTSGNTIYF TGTGCCAGCAGCCCTGTCCCGGGACAGGGTACCTCTGGAAACACCATATATTTT
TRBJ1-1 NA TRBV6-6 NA CASSPQGTANTEAFF TGTGCCAGCAGTCCGCAAGGGACCGCGAACACTGAAGCTTTCTTT
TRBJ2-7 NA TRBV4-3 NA CASSQDFSGKYEQYF TGCGCCAGCAGCCAAGATTTTTCCGGGAAATACGAGCAGTACTTC
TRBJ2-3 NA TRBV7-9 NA CASIPYPLTTDTQYF TGTGCCAGCATACCTTACCCCCTCACCACAGATACGCAGTATTTT
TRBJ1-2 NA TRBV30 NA CAWGRTARRDGYTF TGTGCCTGGGGACGGACGGCCCGGAGGGATGGCTACACCTTC
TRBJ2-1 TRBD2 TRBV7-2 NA CASTPRGGGWNEQFF TGTGCCAGCACCCCACGGGGGGGCGGTTGGAATGAGCAGTTCTTC
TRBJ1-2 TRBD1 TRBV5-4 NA CASSSPDRGYGYTF TGTGCCAGCAGCTCCCCGGACAGGGGCTATGGCTACACCTTC
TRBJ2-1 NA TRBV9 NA CASTQATARLGEQFF TGTGCCAGCACGCAAGCGACAGCGCGGTTGGGGGAGCAGTTCTTC
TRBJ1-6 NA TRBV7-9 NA CASSFGPGTSPLHF TGTGCCAGCAGCTTCGGTCCAGGGACATCACCCCTCCACTTT
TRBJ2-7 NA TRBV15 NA CATSISGGDTYEQYF TGTGCCACCAGCATATCCGGAGGTGATACCTACGAGCAGTACTTC
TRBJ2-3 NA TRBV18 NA CASSPAYSGLGTDTQYF TGTGCCAGCTCACCCGCTTATTCGGGGTTAGGCACAGATACGCAGTATTTT
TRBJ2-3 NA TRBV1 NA CTSSQDRTDTQYF TGCACCAGCAGCCAAGATCGTACAGATACGCAGTATTTT
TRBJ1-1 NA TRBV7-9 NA CASSLDVEPEAFF TGTGCCAGCAGCTTAGACGTAGAACCCGAAGCTTTCTTT
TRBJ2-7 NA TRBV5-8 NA CASSRPGTLFEQYF TGTGCCAGCTCTCGCCCGGGAACCCTCTTCGAGCAGTACTTC
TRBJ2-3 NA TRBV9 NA CASSEGGTADTQYF TGTGCCAGCAGCGAAGGGGGAACGGCAGATACGCAGTATTTT
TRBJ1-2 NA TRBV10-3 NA CAISDRGRGYTF TGTGCCATCAGTGACAGGGGTCGTGGCTACACCTTC
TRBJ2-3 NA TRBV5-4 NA CASSLGLAYTQYF TGTGCCAGCAGCTTGGGACTGGCGTATACGCAGTATTTT
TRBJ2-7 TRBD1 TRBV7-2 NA CASSPRDRGLYEQYF TGTGCCAGCAGCCCACGGGACAGGGGGTTGTACGAGCAGTACTTC
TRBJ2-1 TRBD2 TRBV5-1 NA CASSGGGGHGMAEQFF TGCGCCAGCAGCGGAGGCGGGGGGCACGGTATGGCTGAGCAGTTCTTC
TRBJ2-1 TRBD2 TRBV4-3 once CASSQDGLAVNEQFF TGCGCCAGCAGCCAAGACGGACTAGCGGTCAATGAGCAGTTCTTC
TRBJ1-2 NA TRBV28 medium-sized CASGQGYNYGYTF TGTGCCAGCGGGCAGGGATATAACTATGGCTACACCTTC
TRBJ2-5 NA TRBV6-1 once CASFNSGGGAEAQYF TGTGCCAGTTTTAATAGCGGTGGAGGGGCAGAGGCCCAGTACTTC